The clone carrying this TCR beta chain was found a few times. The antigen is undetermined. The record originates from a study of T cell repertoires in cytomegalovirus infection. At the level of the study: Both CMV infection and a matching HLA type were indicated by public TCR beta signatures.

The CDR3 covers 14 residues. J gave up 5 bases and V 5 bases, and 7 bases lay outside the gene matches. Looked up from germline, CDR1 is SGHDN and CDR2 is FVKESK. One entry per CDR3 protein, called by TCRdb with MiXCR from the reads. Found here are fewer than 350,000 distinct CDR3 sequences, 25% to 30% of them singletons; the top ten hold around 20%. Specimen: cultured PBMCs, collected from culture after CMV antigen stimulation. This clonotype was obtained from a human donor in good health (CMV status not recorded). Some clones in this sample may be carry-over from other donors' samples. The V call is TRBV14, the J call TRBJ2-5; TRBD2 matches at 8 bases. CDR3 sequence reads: CASSSLAGMETQYF. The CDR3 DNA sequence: TGTGCCAGCAGCTCGCTAGCGGGCATGGAGACCCAGTACTTC.